This is a list of T cell receptor beta chains from one sample in a study of spatial heterogeneity in lung cancer. MiXCR was run by TCRdb on the 5' RACE reads, yielding one entry per CDR3 protein. This sample has 8,000 or so distinct CDR3 sequences, with roughly 7% found just once. The material was lung tumor tissue, obtained at surgery. These receptors originate from a male donor with early-stage non-small cell lung cancer. CDR3s include the opening cysteine and the closing phenylalanine or tryptophan.

J	V	CDR3
TRBJ1-1	TRBV9	CASSQRTDGEAFF
TRBJ2-1	TRBV27	CASSFEREVHNEQFF
TRBJ1-1	TRBV5-5	CASSPVGGTEAFF
TRBJ1-1	TRBV11-2	CASSLDVGLEAFF
TRBJ2-4	TRBV10-3	CAISESRVLAKNIQYF
TRBJ2-7	TRBV2	CASRRNYEQYF
TRBJ2-2	TRBV3-1	CASSQVSPNTGELFF
TRBJ2-7	TRBV5-6	CASSMDIYYEQYF
TRBJ1-2	TRBV7-2	CASSLRFDRGRLWGYTF
TRBJ2-7	TRBV5-1	CASSIEDRTPRYEQYF
TRBJ1-5	TRBV20-1	CSAPRGRGAGQPQHF
TRBJ1-1	TRBV10-2	CASSSQGKGTEAFF
TRBJ2-1	TRBV20-1	CSGGTGRRNEQFF
TRBJ2-4	TRBV11-2	CASSLGLAVAKNIQYF
TRBJ2-2	TRBV7-2	CASSLVARSAVRPGELFF
TRBJ2-2	TRBV5-5	CASSAPGRESIRELFF
TRBJ2-5	TRBV9	CASSVAPSGRETQYF
TRBJ2-7	TRBV3-1	CASRAPSYEQYF
TRBJ1-2	TRBV2	CASSATLRGNNGYTF